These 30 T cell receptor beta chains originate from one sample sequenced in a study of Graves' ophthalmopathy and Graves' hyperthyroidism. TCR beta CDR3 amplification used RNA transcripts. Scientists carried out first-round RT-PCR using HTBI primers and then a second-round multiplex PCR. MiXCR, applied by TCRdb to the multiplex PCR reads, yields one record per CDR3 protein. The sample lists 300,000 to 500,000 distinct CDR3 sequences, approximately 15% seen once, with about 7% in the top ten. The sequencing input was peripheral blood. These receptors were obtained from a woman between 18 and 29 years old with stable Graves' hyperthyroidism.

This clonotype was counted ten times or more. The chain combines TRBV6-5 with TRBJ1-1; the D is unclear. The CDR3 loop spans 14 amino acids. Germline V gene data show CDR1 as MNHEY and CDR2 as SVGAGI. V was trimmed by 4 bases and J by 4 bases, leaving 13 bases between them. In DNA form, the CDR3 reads TGTGCCAGCAGTTTCGAAGGCTTTAGCACTGAAGCTTTCTTT. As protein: CASSFEGFSTEAFF.

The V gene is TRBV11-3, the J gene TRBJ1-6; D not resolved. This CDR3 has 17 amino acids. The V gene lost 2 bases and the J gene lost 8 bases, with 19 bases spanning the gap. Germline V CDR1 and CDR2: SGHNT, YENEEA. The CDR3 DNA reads TGTGCCAGCAGCTTATATGGTGGCAACCCGCGGGATTCACCCCTCCACTTT. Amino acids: CASSLYGGNPRDSPLHF.

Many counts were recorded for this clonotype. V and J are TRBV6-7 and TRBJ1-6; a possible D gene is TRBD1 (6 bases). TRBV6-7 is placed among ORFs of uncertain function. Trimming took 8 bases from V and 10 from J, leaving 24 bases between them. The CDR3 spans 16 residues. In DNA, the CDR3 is TGTGCCAGCGGACGCATCTTCGGGGGGCGCGTCTCACCCCTCCACTTT. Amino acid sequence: CASGRIFGGRVSPLHF.

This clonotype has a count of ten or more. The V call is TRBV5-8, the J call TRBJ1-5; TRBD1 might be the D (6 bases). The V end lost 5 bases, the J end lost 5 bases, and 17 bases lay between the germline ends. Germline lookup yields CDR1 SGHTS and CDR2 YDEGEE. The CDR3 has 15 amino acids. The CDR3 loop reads CASRIRRGSYQPQHF. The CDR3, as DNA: TGTGCCAGCAGGATTAGGAGGGGGTCATATCAGCCCCAGCATTTT.

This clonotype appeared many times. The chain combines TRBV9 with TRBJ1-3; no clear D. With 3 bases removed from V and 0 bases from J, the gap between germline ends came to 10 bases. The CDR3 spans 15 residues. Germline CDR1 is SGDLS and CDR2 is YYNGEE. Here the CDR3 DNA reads TGTGCCAGCAGCGCTAGCGGTAGCTCTGGAAACACCATATATTTT. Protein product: CASSASGSSGNTIYF.

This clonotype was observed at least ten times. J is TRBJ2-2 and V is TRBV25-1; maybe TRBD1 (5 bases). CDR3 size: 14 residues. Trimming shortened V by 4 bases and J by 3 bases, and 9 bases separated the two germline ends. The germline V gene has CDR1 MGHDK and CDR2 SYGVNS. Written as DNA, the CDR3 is TGTGCCAGCAGTGTCGACAGTTACACCGGGGAGCTGTTTTTT. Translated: CASSVDSYTGELFF.

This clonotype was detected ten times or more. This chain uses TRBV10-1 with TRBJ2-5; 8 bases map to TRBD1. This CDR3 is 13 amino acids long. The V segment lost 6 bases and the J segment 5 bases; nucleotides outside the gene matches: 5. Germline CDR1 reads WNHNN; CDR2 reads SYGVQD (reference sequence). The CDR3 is CASRDRDRETQYF. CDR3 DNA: TGCGCCAGCAGGGACAGGGATAGGGAGACCCAGTACTTC.

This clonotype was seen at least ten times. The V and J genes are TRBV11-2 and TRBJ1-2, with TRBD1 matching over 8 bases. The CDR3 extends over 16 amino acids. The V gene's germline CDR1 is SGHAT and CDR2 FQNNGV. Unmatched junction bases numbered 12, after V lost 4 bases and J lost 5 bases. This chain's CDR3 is CASSSALGQGIYGYTF. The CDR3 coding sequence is TGTGCCAGCAGCTCTGCTTTAGGACAGGGAATTTATGGCTACACCTTC.

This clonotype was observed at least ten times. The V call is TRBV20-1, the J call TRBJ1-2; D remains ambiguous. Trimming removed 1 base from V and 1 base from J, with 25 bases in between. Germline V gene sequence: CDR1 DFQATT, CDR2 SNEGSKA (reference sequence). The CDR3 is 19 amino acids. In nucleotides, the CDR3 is TGCAGTGCTAGAGGCCACCAGGCCCTCCGGGGTGAGGATAACTATGGCTACACCTTC. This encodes CSARGHQALRGEDNYGYTF.

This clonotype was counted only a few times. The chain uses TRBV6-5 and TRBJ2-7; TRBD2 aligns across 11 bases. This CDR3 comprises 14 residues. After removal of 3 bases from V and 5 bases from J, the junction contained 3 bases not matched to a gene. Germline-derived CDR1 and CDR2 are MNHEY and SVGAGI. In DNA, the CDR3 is TGTGCCAGCAGTTATAGCGGGGGGGCCGACGAGCAGTACTTC. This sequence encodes CASSYSGGADEQYF.

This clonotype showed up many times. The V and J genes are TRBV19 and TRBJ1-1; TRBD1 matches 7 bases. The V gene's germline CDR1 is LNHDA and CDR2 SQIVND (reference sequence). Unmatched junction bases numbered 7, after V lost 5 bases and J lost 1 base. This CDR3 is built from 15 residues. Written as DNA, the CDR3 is TGTGCCAGTAGTGTTCAGGGGGTAGGGAACACTGAAGCTTTCTTT. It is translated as CASSVQGVGNTEAFF.

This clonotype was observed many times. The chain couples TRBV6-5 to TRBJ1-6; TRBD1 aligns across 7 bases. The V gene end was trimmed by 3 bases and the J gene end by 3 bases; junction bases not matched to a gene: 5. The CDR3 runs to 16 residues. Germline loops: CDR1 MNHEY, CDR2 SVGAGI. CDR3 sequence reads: CASSYQGDFYNSPLHF. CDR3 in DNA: TGTGCCAGCAGTTATCAGGGGGATTTCTATAATTCACCCCTCCACTTT.

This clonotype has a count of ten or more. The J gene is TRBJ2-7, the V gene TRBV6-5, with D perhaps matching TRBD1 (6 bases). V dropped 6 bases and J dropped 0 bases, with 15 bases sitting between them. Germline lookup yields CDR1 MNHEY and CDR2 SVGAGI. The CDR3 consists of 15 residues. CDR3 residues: CASSYRQVASYEQYF. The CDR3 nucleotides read TGTGCCAGCAGCTACCGACAGGTTGCCTCCTACGAGCAGTACTTC.

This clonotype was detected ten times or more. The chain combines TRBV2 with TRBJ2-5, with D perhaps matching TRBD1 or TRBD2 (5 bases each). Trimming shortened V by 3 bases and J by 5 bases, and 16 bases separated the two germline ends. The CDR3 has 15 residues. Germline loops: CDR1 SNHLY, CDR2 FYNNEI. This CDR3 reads CASSDSGRDRETQYF. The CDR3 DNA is TGTGCCAGCAGTGATTCAGGGAGAGACCGGGAGACCCAGTACTTC. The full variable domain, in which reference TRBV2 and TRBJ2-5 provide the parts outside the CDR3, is EPEVTQTPSHQVTQMGQEVILRCVPISNHLYFYWYRQILGQKVEFLVSFYNNEISEKSEIFDDQFSVERPDGSNFTLKIRSTKLEDSAMYFCASSDSGRDRETQYFGPGTRLLVL.

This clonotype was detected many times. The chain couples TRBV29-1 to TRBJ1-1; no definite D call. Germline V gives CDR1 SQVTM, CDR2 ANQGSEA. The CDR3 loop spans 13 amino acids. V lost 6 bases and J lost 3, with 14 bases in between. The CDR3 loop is CSVAGGVDTEAFF. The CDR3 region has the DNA TGCAGCGTCGCGGGCGGGGTGGACACTGAAGCTTTCTTT.

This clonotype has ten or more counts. CDR3 region: CASGLGTEAQQYF. In nucleotides, the CDR3 is TGTGCTAGTGGTTTGGGAACAGAGGCTCAGCAGTACTTC. The J gene is TRBJ2-7, the V gene TRBV12-5, with D hard to call. CDR1 is LGHNT, CDR2 FRNRAP, per germline. The V end lost 1 base, the J end lost 8 bases, and 12 bases lay between the germline ends. This CDR3 region has 13 residues.

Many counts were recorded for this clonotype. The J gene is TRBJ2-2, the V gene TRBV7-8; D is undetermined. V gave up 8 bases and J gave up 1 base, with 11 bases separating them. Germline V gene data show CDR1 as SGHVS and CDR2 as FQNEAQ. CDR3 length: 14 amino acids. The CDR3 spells CASSRFGNTGELFF. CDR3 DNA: TGTGCCAGCTCCCGGTTCGGGAACACCGGGGAGCTGTTTTTT.

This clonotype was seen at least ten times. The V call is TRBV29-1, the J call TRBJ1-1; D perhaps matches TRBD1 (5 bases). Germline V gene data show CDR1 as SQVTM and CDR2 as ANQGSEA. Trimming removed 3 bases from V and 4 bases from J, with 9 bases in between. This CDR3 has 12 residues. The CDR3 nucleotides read TGCAGCGTTGATTGGGACCCCACTGAAGCTTTCTTT. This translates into CSVDWDPTEAFF. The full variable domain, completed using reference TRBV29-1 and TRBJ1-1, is SAVISQKPSRDICQRGTSLTIQCQVDSQVTMMFWYRQQPGQSLTLIATANQGSEATYESGFVIDKFPISRPNLTFSTLTVSNMSPEDSSIYLCSVDWDPTEAFFGQGTRLTVV.

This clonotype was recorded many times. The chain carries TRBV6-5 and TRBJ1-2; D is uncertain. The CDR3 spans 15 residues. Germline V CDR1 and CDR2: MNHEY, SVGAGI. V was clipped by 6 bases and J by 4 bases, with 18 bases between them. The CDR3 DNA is TGTGCCAGCAGCCAGTGGCCAGCCAAGTCCTATGGCTACACCTTC. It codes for CASSQWPAKSYGYTF.

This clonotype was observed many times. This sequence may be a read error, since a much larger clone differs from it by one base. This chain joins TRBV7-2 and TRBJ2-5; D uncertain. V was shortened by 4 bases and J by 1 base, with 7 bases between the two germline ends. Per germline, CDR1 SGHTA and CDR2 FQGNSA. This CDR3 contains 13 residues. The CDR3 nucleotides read TGTGCCAGCAGCTCCCGGATCCAAGAGACCCAGTACTTC. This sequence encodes CASSSRIQETQYF.

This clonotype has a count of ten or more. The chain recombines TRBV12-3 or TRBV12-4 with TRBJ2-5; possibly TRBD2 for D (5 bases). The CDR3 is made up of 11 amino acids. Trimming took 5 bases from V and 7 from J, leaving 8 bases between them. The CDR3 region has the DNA TGTGCCAGCAGTCTCCGGGGGACCCAGTACTTC. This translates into CASSLRGTQYF.

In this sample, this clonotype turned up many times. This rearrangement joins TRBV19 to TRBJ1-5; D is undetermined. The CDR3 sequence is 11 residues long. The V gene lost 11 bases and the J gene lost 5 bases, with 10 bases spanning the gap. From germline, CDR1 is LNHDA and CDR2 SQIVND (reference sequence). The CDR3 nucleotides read TGTGCCGTTGGGCCGGATCAGCCCCAGCATTTT. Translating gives CAVGPDQPQHF.

CDR3 nucleotide sequence: TGTGCCAGCCGGTATCAAGCCGGGGAGCTGTTTTTT. Its translation is CASRYQAGELFF. The chain recombines TRBV19 with TRBJ2-2; D not certain. The germline V and J ends were trimmed by 9 bases and 6 bases, with 11 bases remaining between them. Germline V gives CDR1 LNHDA, CDR2 SQIVND (reference sequence). This CDR3 contains 12 residues.

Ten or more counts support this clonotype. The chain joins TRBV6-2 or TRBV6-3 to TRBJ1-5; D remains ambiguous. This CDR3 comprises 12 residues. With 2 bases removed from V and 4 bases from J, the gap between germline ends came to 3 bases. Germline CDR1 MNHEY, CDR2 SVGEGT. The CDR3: CASSYQNQPQHF. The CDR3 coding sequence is TGTGCCAGCAGTTACCAAAATCAGCCCCAGCATTTT.

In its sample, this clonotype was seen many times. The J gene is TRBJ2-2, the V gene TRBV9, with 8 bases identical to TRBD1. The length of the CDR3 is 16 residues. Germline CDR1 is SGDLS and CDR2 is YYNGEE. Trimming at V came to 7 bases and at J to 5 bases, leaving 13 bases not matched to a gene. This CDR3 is CASGPPDRGRTGELFF. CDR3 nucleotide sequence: TGTGCCAGCGGGCCCCCTGACAGGGGAAGGACCGGGGAGCTGTTTTTT.

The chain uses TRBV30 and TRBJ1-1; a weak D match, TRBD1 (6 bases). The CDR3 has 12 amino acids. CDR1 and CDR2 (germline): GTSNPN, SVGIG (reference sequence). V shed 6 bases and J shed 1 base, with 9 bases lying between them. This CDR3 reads CACDRRNTEAFF. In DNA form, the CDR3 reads TGTGCCTGTGACAGGAGGAACACTGAAGCTTTCTTT. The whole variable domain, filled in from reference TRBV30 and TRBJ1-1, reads SQTIHQWPATLVQPVGSPLSLECTVEGTSNPNLYWYRQAAGRGLQLLFYSVGIGQISSEVPQNLSASRPQDRQFILSSKKLLLSDSGFYLCACDRRNTEAFFGQGTRLTVV.

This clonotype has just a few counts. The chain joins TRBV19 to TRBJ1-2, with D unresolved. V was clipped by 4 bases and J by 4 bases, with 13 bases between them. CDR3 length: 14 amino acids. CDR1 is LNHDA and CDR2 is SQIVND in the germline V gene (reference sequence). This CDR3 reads CASSRATGGYGYTF. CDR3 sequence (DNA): TGTGCCAGTAGTAGAGCTACCGGAGGCTATGGCTACACCTTC. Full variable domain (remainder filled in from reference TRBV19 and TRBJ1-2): DGGITQSPKYLFRKEGQNVTLSCEQNLNHDAMYWYRQDPGQGLRLIYYSQIVNDFQKGDIAEGYSVSREKKESFPLTVTSAQKNPTAFYLCASSRATGGYGYTFGSGTRLTVV.

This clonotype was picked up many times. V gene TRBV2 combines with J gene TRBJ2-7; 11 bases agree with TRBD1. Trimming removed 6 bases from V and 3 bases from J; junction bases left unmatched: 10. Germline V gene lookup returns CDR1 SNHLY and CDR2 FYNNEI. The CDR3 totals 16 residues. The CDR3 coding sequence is TGTGCCAGCAGGGGACAGGGGGAAGGTTCCTACTACGAGCAGTACTTC. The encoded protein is CASRGQGEGSYYEQYF.

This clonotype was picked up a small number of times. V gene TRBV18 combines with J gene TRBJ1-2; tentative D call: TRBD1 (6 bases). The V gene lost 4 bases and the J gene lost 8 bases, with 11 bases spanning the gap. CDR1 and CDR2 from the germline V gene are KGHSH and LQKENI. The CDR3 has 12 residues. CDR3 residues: CASSLWGHGYTF. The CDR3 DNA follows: TGTGCCAGCTCACTATGGGGGCACGGCTACACCTTC.

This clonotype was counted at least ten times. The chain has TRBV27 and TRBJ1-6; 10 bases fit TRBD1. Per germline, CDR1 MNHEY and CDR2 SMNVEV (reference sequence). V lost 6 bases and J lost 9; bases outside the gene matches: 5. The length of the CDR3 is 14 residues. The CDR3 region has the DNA TGTGCCAGCAGCGACAGGGGGCACCTTTCACCCCTCCACTTT. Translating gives CASSDRGHLSPLHF.